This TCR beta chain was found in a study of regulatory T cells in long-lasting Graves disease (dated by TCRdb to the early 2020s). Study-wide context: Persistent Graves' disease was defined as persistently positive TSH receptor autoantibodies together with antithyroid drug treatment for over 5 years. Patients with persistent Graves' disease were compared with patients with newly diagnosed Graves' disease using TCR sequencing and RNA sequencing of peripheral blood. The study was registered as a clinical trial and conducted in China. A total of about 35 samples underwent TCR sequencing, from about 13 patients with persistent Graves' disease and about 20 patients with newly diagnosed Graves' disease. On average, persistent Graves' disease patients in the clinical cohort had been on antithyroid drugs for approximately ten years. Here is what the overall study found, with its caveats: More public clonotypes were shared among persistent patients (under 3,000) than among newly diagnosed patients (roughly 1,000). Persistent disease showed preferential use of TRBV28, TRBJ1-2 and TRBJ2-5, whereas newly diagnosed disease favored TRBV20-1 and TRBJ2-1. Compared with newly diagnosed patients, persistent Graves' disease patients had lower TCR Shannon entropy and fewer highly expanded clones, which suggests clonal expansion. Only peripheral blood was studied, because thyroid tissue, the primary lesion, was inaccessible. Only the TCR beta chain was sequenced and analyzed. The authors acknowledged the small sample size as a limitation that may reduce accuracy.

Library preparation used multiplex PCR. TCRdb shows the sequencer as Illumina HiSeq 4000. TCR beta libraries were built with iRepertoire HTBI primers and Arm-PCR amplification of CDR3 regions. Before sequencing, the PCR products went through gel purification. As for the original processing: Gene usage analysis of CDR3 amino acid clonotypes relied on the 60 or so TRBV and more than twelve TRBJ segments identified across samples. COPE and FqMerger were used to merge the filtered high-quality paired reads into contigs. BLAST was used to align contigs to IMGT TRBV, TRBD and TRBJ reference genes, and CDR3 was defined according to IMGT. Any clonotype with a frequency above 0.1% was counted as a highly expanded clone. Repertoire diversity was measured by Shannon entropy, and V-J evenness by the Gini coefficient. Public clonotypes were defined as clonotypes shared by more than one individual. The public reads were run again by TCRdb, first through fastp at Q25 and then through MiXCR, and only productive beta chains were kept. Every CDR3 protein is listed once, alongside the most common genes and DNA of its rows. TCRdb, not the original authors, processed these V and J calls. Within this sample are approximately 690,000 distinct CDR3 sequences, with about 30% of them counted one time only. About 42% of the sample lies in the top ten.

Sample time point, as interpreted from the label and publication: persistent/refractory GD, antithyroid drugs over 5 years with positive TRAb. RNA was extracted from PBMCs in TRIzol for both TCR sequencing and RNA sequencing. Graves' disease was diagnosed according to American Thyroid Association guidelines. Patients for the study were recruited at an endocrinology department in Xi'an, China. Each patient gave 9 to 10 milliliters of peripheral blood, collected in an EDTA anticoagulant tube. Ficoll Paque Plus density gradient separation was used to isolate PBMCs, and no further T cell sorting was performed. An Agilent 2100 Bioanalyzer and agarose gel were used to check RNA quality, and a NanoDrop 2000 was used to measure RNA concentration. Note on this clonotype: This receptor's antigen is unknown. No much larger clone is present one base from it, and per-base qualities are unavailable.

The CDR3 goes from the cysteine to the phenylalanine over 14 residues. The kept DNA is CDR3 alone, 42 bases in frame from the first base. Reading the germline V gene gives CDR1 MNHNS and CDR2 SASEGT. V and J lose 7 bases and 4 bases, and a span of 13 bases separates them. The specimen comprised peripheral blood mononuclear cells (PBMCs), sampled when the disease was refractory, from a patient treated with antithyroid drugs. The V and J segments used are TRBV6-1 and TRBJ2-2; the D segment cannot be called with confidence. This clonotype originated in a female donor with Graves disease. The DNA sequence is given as TGTGCCAGCACCCTCAATCCCATCACCGGGGAGCTGTTTTTT. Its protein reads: CASTLNPITGELFF.